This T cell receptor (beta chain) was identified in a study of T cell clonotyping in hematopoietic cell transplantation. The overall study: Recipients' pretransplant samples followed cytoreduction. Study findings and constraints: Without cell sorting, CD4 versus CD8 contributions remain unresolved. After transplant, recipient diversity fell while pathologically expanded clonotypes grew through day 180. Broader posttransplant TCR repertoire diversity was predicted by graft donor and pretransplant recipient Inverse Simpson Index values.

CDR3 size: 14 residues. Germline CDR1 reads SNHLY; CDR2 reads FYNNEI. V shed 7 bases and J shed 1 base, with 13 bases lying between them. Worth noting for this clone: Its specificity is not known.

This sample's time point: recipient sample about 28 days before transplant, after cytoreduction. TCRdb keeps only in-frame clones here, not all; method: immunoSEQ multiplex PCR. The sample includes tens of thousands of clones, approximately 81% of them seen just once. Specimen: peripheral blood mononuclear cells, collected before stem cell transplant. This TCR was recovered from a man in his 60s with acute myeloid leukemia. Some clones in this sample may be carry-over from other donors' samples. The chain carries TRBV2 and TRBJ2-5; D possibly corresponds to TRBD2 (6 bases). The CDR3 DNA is TGTGCCAGCACCGATGGAGGGATCCAAGAGACCCAGTACTTC. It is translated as CASTDGGIQETQYF.